The present entry profiles one T cell receptor beta chain with its context. A single count supports this clone. This clone's antigen is unknown. Within one base of it there is no much larger clone, and no base qualities were kept. The sample comes from a study of cytotoxic CD8 clonotypes in ibrutinib-treated CLL (dated by TCRdb to about 2021). Concerning the study at large: The cohort was composed of approximately 11 relapsed/refractory and about 15 treatment-naive patients; IGHV unmutated status was identified in around 17 patients. Samples at response were collected after a median of about 12 months of treatment, with a range of about 6 to 40 months. Responses were partial in 24 patients and complete in 2; after median around 68 months follow-up, 14 stayed in remission and about twelve progressed. Of the approximately 94 people in the trial, approximately 26 had longitudinal samples available. On average, each sample yielded about 260,000 productive templates and tens of thousands of productive rearrangements. Cryopreserved peripheral blood mononuclear cells were obtained before treatment, at response, and at either sustained remission or disease progression. Patients were still on ibrutinib when every remission and progressive disease sample was collected. Study-wide conclusions, independent of this receptor: Public clonotypes were found to be uncommon and were observed to contract or remain stable during treatment; the increase in clonality was shown to reflect expansion of private clonotypes at ibrutinib response. Baseline clonality exceeded that of age-matched healthy donors and correlated strongly with circulating CD8+ T-cell counts. An increase in clonality was observed at ibrutinib response, with clonality remaining stable during sustained remission and falling back toward baseline at progression. Lymph node repertoires were not examined, and the timing of sampling was not matched between patients in sustained remission and those whose disease progressed.

CDR1 SGHTA and CDR2 FQGNSA were looked up in the germline V gene. The CDR3 covers 16 residues, taking in both the cysteine and the phenylalanine. CDR3 DNA is the only sequence kept; it has 48 bases, read in frame from the first base. The V end loses 1 base and the J end loses 3 bases, and a stretch of 12 bases separates them. A MiSeq instrument was used for deep resolution sequencing, which targeted depths ranging from 1 in 1 million up to 1 in 200,000 T cells, with coverage averaging 10x for each clonotype. TCR beta libraries were generated with the immunoSEQ hsTCRB Kit. In the source study's methods: Data were analyzed with ImmunoSEQ Data Assistant and ImmunoSEQ Analyzer, with V, D and J genes assigned per IMGT definitions. Clonality was computed as one minus normalized Shannon entropy of productive rearrangement frequencies, ranging from 0 to 1. Only overrepresented clonotypes making up at least 0.05% of each patient's repertoire were included in the public clonotype analysis. Roughly 13 repertoires from age-matched healthy donors, obtained from immuneACCESS, served as clonality controls. Drawn from immuneACCESS, this table holds only the in-frame rearrangements with V and J called that TCRdb kept. Clones are partly lost; checked studies trace under half to an unresolved V gene and leave the rest unexplained. D and trimming were read from the DNA, whereas the V and J calls and clone size are those reported in that table. The sample table shows 130,000 or so clones, and about four fifths are seen once. 9.5% to 15% of the sample is taken by the ten largest.

In light of the paper, this sample's time point label describes: 12 months on ibrutinib. For TCR beta library preparation, approximately 2 micrograms of genomic DNA were extracted from the cryopreserved PBMCs. Longitudinal blood samples from CLL patients receiving ibrutinib monotherapy were subjected to high-throughput TCR beta sequencing. Patients were enrolled in a phase 2 open-label single-center ibrutinib monotherapy trial. In this chain, TRBV7-2 is recombined with TRBJ2-2, with the D gene not confidently named. This clonotype was obtained from a human donor with chronic lymphocytic leukemia. Sequencing was performed on PBMCs, taken after 12 months of ibrutinib treatment. The DNA sequence is as follows: TGTGCCAGCAGCTTAGAGGGTTACTCGTACACCGGGGAGCTGTTTTTT. Its protein reads: CASSLEGYSYTGELFF. With the rest looked up from the reference TRBV7-2 and TRBJ2-2 genes rather than sequenced, the full variable domain is GAGVSQSPSNKVTEKGKDVELRCDPISGHTALYWYRQSLGQGLEFLIYFQGNSAPDKSGLPSDRFSAERTGGSVSTLTIQRTQQEDSAVYLCASSLEGYSYTGELFFGEGSRLTVL.